This entry lists 27 T cell receptor beta chains sequenced from one sample in a study of STAT5B mutations in CD4+ large granular lymphocyte leukemia. Clones were sequenced by immunoSEQ multiplex PCR, and TCRdb holds only the in-frame ones, with some missing. The data contain about 29,000 clones, roughly three quarters of them seen just once; the ten biggest clones take up approximately 1.1%. Sequenced: CD4+ T cells from blood buffy coats. The receptors were gathered from a human donor in good health.

The rearrangement uses TRBV28 and TRBJ1-5; weak D call: TRBD1 (5 bases). Germline V CDR1 and CDR2: MDHEN, SYDVKM. The CDR3 contains 15 residues. Trimming stripped 8 bases from V and 1 base from J, with 15 bases between. CDR3 coding DNA: TGTGCCAGCGGAATACAGGCTAACAGCAATCAGCCCCAGCATTTT. Its translation: CASGIQANSNQPQHF.

The chain uses TRBV7-8 and TRBJ1-5; possibly TRBD1 for D (6 bases). CDR1 is SGHVS, CDR2 FQNEAQ, per germline. The CDR3 spans 15 residues. With 4 bases removed from V and 7 bases from J, the gap between germline ends came to 17 bases. This CDR3 is CASSSATGTPQPQHF. The DNA for the CDR3 is TGTGCCAGCAGCTCAGCGACCGGGACACCCCAGCCCCAGCATTTT.

The chain joins TRBV10-1 to TRBJ1-1; TRBD1 matches at 9 bases. Germline V CDR1 and CDR2: WNHNN, SYGVQD (reference sequence). J was trimmed by 4 bases and V by 3 bases; bases with no gene match: 0. This CDR3 has 13 residues. In DNA, the CDR3 is TGCGCCAGCAGTGAACAGGGGGCCACTGAAGCTTTCTTT. Protein product: CASSEQGATEAFF.

The rearrangement joins TRBV5-6 to TRBJ1-2; 9 bases align to TRBD1. Germline values: CDR1 SGHDT, CDR2 YYEEEE. V gave up 3 bases and J gave up 6 bases; unmatched junction bases: 6. This CDR3 has 14 residues. CDR3 loop: CASSSGTGSNGYTF. CDR3 nucleotides: TGTGCCAGCAGCTCAGGGACAGGGTCTAATGGCTACACCTTC.

The chain is built from TRBV15 and TRBJ2-7; unclear D gene. The ends were cut back, 0 bases at V and 0 bases at J, with 6 bases in the middle. The CDR3 is 14 residues long. Per germline, CDR1 LNHNV and CDR2 YYDKDF (reference sequence). The CDR3 nucleotides are TGTGCCACCAGCAGAGATCCGGGCTCCTACGAGCAGTACGTC. It translates to CATSRDPGSYEQYV.

V usage is TRBV28 and J usage is TRBJ2-5; 13 nucleotides line up with TRBD2. The germline CDR1 and CDR2 sequences are MDHEN and SYDVKM. The CDR3 is made up of 19 amino acids. V was pared by 4 bases and J by 3 bases, with 14 bases of the junction left unmatched. This chain's CDR3 is CASSSRLLAGGPGEETQYF. CDR3 sequence (DNA): TGTGCCAGCAGTTCCCGCCTACTAGCGGGGGGGCCGGGTGAAGAGACCCAGTACTTC.

J is TRBJ2-3 and V is TRBV18; 16 bases are shared with TRBD2. Germline V lookup: CDR1 KGHSH, CDR2 LQKENI. The CDR3 length is 21 residues. V dropped 2 bases and J dropped 4; count of bases not matched to a gene: 15. CDR3 sequence reads: CASSPWATGTSGGARADTQYF. CDR3 sequence (DNA): TGTGCCAGCTCACCATGGGCTACCGGGACTAGCGGGGGGGCCAGAGCAGATACGCAGTATTTT.

This clone was detected once. The chain recombines TRBV7-2 with TRBJ2-1, with 12 bases identical to TRBD2. CDR1 is SGHTA, CDR2 FQGNSA, per germline. The trim removed 5 bases at V and 3 bases at J, leaving 2 bases unmatched. The length of the CDR3 is 15 residues. The CDR3 DNA follows: TGTGCCAGCAGCCCGGGACTAGCGGGCTACAATGAGCAGTTCTTC. This encodes CASSPGLAGYNEQFF.

The rearrangement uses TRBV6-5 and TRBJ2-5, with 10 nucleotides matching TRBD1. V trimming: 6 bases; J trimming: 4 bases; junction bases outside the gene matches: 5. Germline V gives CDR1 MNHEY, CDR2 SVGAGI. The CDR3 loop spans 14 amino acids. This CDR3 is CASRRTGGGETQYF. In DNA, the CDR3 is TGTGCCAGCAGACGGACAGGGGGAGGAGAGACCCAGTACTTC.

The genes are TRBV7-9 and TRBJ2-2; the D gene is possibly TRBD2 (6 bases). This CDR3 has 15 amino acids. V gave up 4 bases and J gave up 7 bases, with 16 bases separating them. Germline loops: CDR1 SEHNR, CDR2 FQNEAQ (reference sequence). CDR3 DNA sequence: TGTGCCAGCAGCTCCCTCGGGACTCTCTACGGGGAGCTGTTTTTT. Its protein is CASSSLGTLYGELFF.

The gene calls are TRBV5-1 and TRBJ1-5; possibly TRBD1 for D (5 bases). V gave up 0 bases and J gave up 7 bases, with 8 bases separating them. The CDR3 sequence is 13 residues long. The germline V gene has CDR1 SGHRS and CDR2 YFSETQ. In DNA form, the CDR3 reads TGCGCCAGCAGCTTGGGGGGGGGACAGCCCCAGCATTTT. This sequence encodes CASSLGGGQPQHF.

There are a few counts of this clone. The rearrangement uses TRBV7-9 and TRBJ1-1; D not certain. The CDR3 length is 12 residues. In germline, CDR1 is SEHNR, CDR2 FQNEAQ (reference sequence). Trimming pared 0 bases from V and 11 bases from J, leaving 10 bases between. The CDR3 sequence is CASSLAMGQAFF. CDR3 sequence (DNA): TGTGCCAGCAGCTTAGCTATGGGTCAGGCTTTCTTT.

This chain uses TRBV28 with TRBJ1-1; D might be TRBD1 (6 bases). The CDR3 is 13 residues long. Germline lookup yields CDR1 MDHEN and CDR2 SYDVKM. With 9 bases removed from V and 1 base from J, the gap between germline ends came to 12 bases. CDR3 sequence reads: CASLQGSNTEAFF. CDR3 bases: TGTGCCAGTTTACAGGGATCGAACACTGAAGCTTTCTTT. The full variable domain, completed using reference TRBV28 and TRBJ1-1, is DVKVTQSSRYLVKRTGEKVFLECVQDMDHENMFWYRQDPGLGLRLIYFSYDVKMKEKGDIPEGYSVSREKKERFSLILESASTNQTSMYLCASLQGSNTEAFFGQGTRLTVV.

In this sample, this clone turned up a few times. The chain combines TRBV2 with TRBJ2-3; possible D gene TRBD2, 6 bases. The CDR3 length is 14 residues. Trimming took off 8 bases at V and 0 bases at J, with 12 bases between the two ends. Germline CDR1 reads SNHLY; CDR2 reads FYNNEI. CDR3 nucleotide sequence: TGTGCCAGCGGGACGGCGGGGAGCACAGATACGCAGTATTTT. Translating gives CASGTAGSTDTQYF.

V usage is TRBV7-2 and J usage is TRBJ2-3; possible D gene TRBD1, 8 bases. The CDR3 totals 15 residues. In germline, CDR1 is SGHTA, CDR2 FQGNSA. V lost 5 bases and J lost 5, with 17 bases in between. The CDR3 nucleotides read TGTGCCAGCAGCCTACAGGGGGGGAAGGTAGATACGCAGTATTTT. Residues: CASSLQGGKVDTQYF.

A single count supports this clone. The chain couples TRBV6-5 to TRBJ1-1; no firm D call. Germline CDR1 MNHEY, CDR2 SVGAGI. CDR3 length: 16 amino acids. Trimming removed 0 bases from V and 4 bases from J, with 15 bases in between. The CDR3, as DNA: TGTGCCAGCAGTTACTCGGAGAAAGGGTGGGGCACTGAAGCTTTCTTT. Translated: CASSYSEKGWGTEAFF.

This clone was found a few times. This chain joins TRBV19 and TRBJ2-7; D is perhaps TRBD1 (5 bases). Germline-derived CDR1 and CDR2 are LNHDA and SQIVND (reference sequence). V dropped 6 bases and J dropped 0 bases, with 9 bases sitting between them. This CDR3 has 13 residues. CDR3 nucleotides: TGTGCCAGTAGCCAAAGGGGCTCCTACGAGCAGTACTTC. Translated: CASSQRGSYEQYF.

This clone was counted once. The chain combines TRBV12-5 with TRBJ2-1; unclear D gene. CDR1 LGHNT and CDR2 FRNRAP come from the germline V gene. CDR3 length: 11 residues. Trimming stripped 6 bases from V and 9 bases from J, with 9 bases between. CDR3 amino acids: CASGWDGEQFF. The CDR3, as DNA: TGTGCTAGTGGATGGGATGGTGAGCAGTTCTTC.

This clone was observed a handful of times. This chain joins TRBV5-6 and TRBJ2-5, with D unresolved. The V gene's germline CDR1 is SGHDT and CDR2 YYEEEE. With 0 bases removed from V and 5 bases from J, the gap between germline ends came to 5 bases. The CDR3 length is 12 residues. The CDR3 nucleotides read TGTGCCAGCAGCTTGGGGCGGGAGACCCAGTACTTC. Protein sequence: CASSLGRETQYF.

This chain joins TRBV18 and TRBJ2-1, with 10 bases identical to TRBD1. In germline, CDR1 is KGHSH, CDR2 LQKENI. The CDR3 runs to 14 residues. Trimming cost V 6 bases and J 8 bases; bases outside gene matches: 7. This chain's CDR3 is CASSSGTGDYEQFF. CDR3 coding DNA: TGTGCCAGCTCGTCCGGGACAGGGGATTATGAGCAGTTCTTC.

The rearrangement uses TRBV10-1 and TRBJ1-1, with D possibly being TRBD1 (5 bases). The CDR3 spans 15 residues. The germline V gene has CDR1 WNHNN and CDR2 SYGVQD (reference sequence). Trimming took 7 bases from V and 1 from J, leaving 16 bases between them. The DNA for the CDR3 is TGCGCCAGCAACCCGCCGGGGCGTAGGAACACTGAAGCTTTCTTT. It encodes CASNPPGRRNTEAFF.

The rearrangement joins TRBV6-1 to TRBJ1-5; D not resolved. The ends were cut back, 6 bases at V and 0 bases at J, with 12 bases in the middle. The CDR3 has 15 residues. The V gene's germline CDR1 is MNHNS and CDR2 SASEGT. The CDR3 region is CASRSEEYSNQPQHF. The DNA of the CDR3 is TGTGCCAGCAGATCTGAGGAGTATAGCAATCAGCCCCAGCATTTT.

The genes are TRBV7-9 and TRBJ1-2, with TRBD1 identical over 7 bases. Germline lookup yields CDR1 SEHNR and CDR2 FQNEAQ (reference sequence). The CDR3 runs 14 residues. With 5 bases clipped from V and 3 bases from J, the junction kept 6 bases outside the gene matches. CDR3 in DNA: TGTGCCAGCAGCACCCACAGGGGCGACTATGGCTACACCTTC. Its protein is CASSTHRGDYGYTF.

The rearrangement links TRBV5-4 to TRBJ2-2, with D tentatively TRBD2 (5 bases). The CDR3 is 16 amino acids. V was shortened by 4 bases and J by 1 base, with 14 bases between the two germline ends. CDR1 and CDR2 from the germline V gene are SGHNT and YYREEE (reference sequence). The CDR3 nucleotides read TGTGCCAGCAGCCTGGACTTAGTTGGGAACACCGGGGAGCTGTTTTTT. Translating it yields CASSLDLVGNTGELFF.

The gene calls are TRBV28 and TRBJ2-7; 14 bases line up with TRBD2. Looked up from germline, CDR1 is MDHEN and CDR2 is SYDVKM. This CDR3 has 17 residues. Trimming cost V 5 bases and J 5 bases; bases outside gene matches: 11. Here the CDR3 reads CASSAGLAGVLGDEQYF. CDR3 DNA: TGTGCCAGCAGTGCGGGACTAGCGGGAGTCCTGGGAGACGAGCAGTACTTC. The whole variable domain, filled in from reference TRBV28 and TRBJ2-7, reads DVKVTQSSRYLVKRTGEKVFLECVQDMDHENMFWYRQDPGLGLRLIYFSYDVKMKEKGDIPEGYSVSREKKERFSLILESASTNQTSMYLCASSAGLAGVLGDEQYFGPGTRLTVT.

Remarks on this clone: Sequence at one end of the junction differs from germline and may be a read error. The V gene is TRBV7-7, the J gene TRBJ2-1; D perhaps matches TRBD1 (5 bases). This CDR3 is 15 amino acids long. Per germline, CDR1 SSHAT and CDR2 FNYEAQ (reference sequence). The CDR3 region has the DNA TGTGCTAGCAGCCTCCTCTGGGCAGGGATTAATGAGCAGTTCTTC. It encodes CASSLLWAGINEQFF.

The gene calls are TRBV4-2 and TRBJ1-1, with a weak D call TRBD1 (5 bases). Germline V CDR1 and CDR2: LGHNA, YNFKEQ. V lost 2 bases and J lost 1, with 14 bases in between. This CDR3 is 16 amino acids long. The CDR3 reads CASSQFQGSSNTEAFF. In DNA, the CDR3 is TGTGCCAGCAGCCAATTCCAGGGAAGCTCGAACACTGAAGCTTTCTTT.